The TCR beta chain under discussion was sequenced for a study of cytomegalovirus exposure and HLA in healthy donors. PCR was performed using 60 Vbeta and 13 Jbeta primers. The data were produced by immunoSEQ multiplex PCR, yet TCRdb's version contains in-frame clones alone and is incomplete. This sample has under 200,000 clones, with roughly 79% found just once. To note about this clone: Different DNA sequences within this sample yield the same CDR3.

The V end was cut by 2 bases, the J end by 1 base, with 5 bases between. Germline loops: CDR1 MNHEY, CDR2 SVGAGI. This CDR3 comprises 13 residues. Sequences were obtained from PBMCs. This receptor was identified in a man aged 30-40 years in good health and CMV-seronegative. The chain employs TRBV6-5 and TRBJ1-1; D unclear. In DNA form, the CDR3 reads TGTGCCAGCAGTTACACGGGGAACACTGAAGCTTTCTTT. It encodes CASSYTGNTEAFF.